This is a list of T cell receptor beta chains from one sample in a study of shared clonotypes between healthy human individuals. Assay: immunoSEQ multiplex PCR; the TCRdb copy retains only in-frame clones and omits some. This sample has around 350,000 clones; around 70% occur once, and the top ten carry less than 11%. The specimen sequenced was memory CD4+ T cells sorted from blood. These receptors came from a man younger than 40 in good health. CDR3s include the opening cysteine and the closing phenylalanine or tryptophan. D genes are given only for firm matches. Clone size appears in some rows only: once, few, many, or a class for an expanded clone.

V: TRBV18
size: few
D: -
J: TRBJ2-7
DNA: TGTGCCAGCTCACCAAACCTTTACGAGCAGTACTTC
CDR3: CASSPNLYEQYF

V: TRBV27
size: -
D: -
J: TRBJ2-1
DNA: TGTGCCAGCAGTTTGACAGGACGGAACTCCTACAATGAGCAGTTCTTC
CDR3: CASSLTGRNSYNEQFF

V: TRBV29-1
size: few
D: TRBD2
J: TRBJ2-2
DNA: TGCAGCGTTGAATATCGGGGGGGTGTTCACACCGGGGAGCTGTTTTTT
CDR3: CSVEYRGGVHTGELFF

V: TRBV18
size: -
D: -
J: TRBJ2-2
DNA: TGTGCCAGCTCCGCCCCCACGACAGGAGCCAGGAGGAACACCGGGGAGCTGTTTTTT
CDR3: CASSAPTTGARRNTGELFF

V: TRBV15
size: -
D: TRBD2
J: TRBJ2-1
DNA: TGTGCCACCAGCAGAGGCCGGACAGGACTAGCGGGAGGCGATGAGCAGTTCTTC
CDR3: CATSRGRTGLAGGDEQFF

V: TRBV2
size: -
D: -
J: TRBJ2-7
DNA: TGTGCCAGCAGTGTTAGTAGGGCAGCCCATTATCACTTC
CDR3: CASSVSRAAHYHF

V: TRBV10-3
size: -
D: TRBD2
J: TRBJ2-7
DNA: TGTGCCATCGGGGGGTTAGCGGGAGCCCCCTCCTACGAGCAGTACTTC
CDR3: CAIGGLAGAPSYEQYF

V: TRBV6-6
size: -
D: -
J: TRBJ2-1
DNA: TGTGCCAGCAGTTACTCGAGGGATGAGCAGTTCTTC
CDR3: CASSYSRDEQFF

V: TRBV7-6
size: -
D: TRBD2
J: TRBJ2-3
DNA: TGTGCCAGCAGCTTATGGGGAGCGGGAGGGCGAACAGATACGCAGTATTTT
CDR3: CASSLWGAGGRTDTQYF

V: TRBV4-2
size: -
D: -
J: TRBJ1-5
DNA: TGTGCCAGCAGTCTTGGCGTAGCTTCGCCCCAGCATTTT
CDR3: CASSLGVASPQHF

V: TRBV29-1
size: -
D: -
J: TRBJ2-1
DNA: TGCAGCGTTGTCCTAGCCAGCTCCTACAATGAGCAGTTCTTC
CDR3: CSVVLASSYNEQFF

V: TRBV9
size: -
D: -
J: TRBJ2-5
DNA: TGTGCCAGCAGCGTAGCTTTTGGGGACTTTCAAGAGACCCAGTACTTC
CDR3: CASSVAFGDFQETQYF

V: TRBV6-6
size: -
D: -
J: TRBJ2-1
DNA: TGTGCCAGCAGTGTACCCTCCACCCCTTACAATGAGCAGTTCTTC
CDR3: CASSVPSTPYNEQFF

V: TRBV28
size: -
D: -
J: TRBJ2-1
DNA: TGTGCCAGCAGTTTCCCCCTATCTCTTAGAGGGTCCTACAATGAGCAGTTCTTC
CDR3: CASSFPLSLRGSYNEQFF

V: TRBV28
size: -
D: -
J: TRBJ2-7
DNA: TGTGCCAGCAGTCCATACAGGGTTGACGAGCAGTACTTC
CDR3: CASSPYRVDEQYF

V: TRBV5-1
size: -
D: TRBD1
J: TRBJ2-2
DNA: TGCGCCAGCAGCTTGGTCTTAAGACAGGGGGCAAACACCGGGGAGCTGTTTTTT
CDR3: CASSLVLRQGANTGELFF

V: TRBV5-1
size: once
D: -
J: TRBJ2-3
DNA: TGCGCCAGCAGCTTGCCACTCTCGGGCGGTACGCAGTATTTT
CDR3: CASSLPLSGGTQYF

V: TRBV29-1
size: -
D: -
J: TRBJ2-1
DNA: TGCAGCGTTGAGCCTAGTGGAACCTACAATGAGCAGTTCTTC
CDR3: CSVEPSGTYNEQFF

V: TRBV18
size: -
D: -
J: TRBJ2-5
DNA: TGTGCCAGCTCACCACCTTCCTCCTTGGAGACCCAGTACTTC
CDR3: CASSPPSSLETQYF

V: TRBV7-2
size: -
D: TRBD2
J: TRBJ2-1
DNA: TGTGCCAGCAGCCGGCGGGAGGGGTATGGTGAGCAGTTCTTC
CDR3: CASSRREGYGEQFF

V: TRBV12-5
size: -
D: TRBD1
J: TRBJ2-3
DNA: TGTGCTAGTGGGGACAGGGCGAGCACAGATACGCAGTATTTT
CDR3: CASGDRASTDTQYF

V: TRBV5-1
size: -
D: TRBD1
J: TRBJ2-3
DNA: TGCGCCAGCAGCTCAGGACAGGGCCTCAACACAGATACGCAGTATTTT
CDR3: CASSSGQGLNTDTQYF